This T cell receptor (beta chain) was documented in a study of technical replicates of blood from a handful of donors. Method: immunoSEQ multiplex PCR; TCRdb's copy keeps in-frame clones and lacks some. The profile shows approximately 81,000 clones, approximately 96% of them singletons. This CDR3 comprises 14 residues. Trimming removed 7 bases from V and 5 bases from J; junction bases left unmatched: 9. Germline loops: CDR1 MNHEY, CDR2 SMNVEV (reference sequence). Source material: T cells isolated from PBMCs. The TCR comes from a human donor in good health. The V call is TRBV27, the J call TRBJ2-7; TRBD1 aligns across 9 bases. CDR3 amino acids: CASTTGTGSHEQYF. CDR3 DNA: TGTGCCAGCACTACCGGGACAGGGTCCCACGAGCAGTACTTC.